What follows are 15 T cell receptor beta chains derived from one specimen sequenced in a study of CD8+CD57+ T cells in acquired aplastic anemia. For CDR3 and TCR beta VDJ profiling, genomic DNA was the template used. TCRdb processed the reads anew with MiXCR; each CDR3 protein has one entry. The sample consists of approximately 120,000 distinct CDR3 sequences, about two fifths of them appearing once. An expansion of CD8+CD57+ cells by flow cytometry had been shown in patients chosen for sequencing. The specimen was sorted CD4+, CD8+, or CD8+CD57+ T cells (not recorded which) from PBMCs. The receptors were sampled from a human donor with aplastic anemia.

This clonotype was seen at least ten times. The CDR3 loop is CASSFRLQGFGYYGYTF. The CDR3 nucleotides are TGTGCCAGCAGCTTTCGACTTCAGGGGTTTGGGTACTATGGCTACACCTTC. The rearrangement joins TRBV5-6 to TRBJ1-2, with a tentative D call TRBD1 (6 bases). Per germline, CDR1 SGHDT and CDR2 YYEEEE. The CDR3 spans 17 residues. The germline V and J ends were trimmed by 2 bases and 3 bases, with 20 bases remaining between them.

V is TRBV15 and J is TRBJ1-2, with a tentative D call TRBD1 (6 bases). CDR1 is LNHNV and CDR2 is YYDKDF in the germline V gene (reference sequence). Trimming shortened V by 1 base and J by 4 bases, and 13 bases separated the two germline ends. The CDR3 length is 15 residues. The CDR3 bases are TGTGCCACCAGCAGAGTCGGGACAATCGGCTATGGCTACACCTTC. It translates to CATSRVGTIGYGYTF.

This clonotype was recorded many times. CDR3 loop: CSVSRDTANYGYTF. The CDR3 nucleotides are TGCAGCGTCTCCCGGGACACAGCGAACTATGGCTACACCTTC. This chain connects TRBV29-1 to TRBJ1-2, with D tentatively TRBD1 (6 bases). Per the germline V gene, CDR1 is SQVTM and CDR2 is ANQGSEA. V lost 6 bases, J lost 2 bases, and 16 bases lay in between. The CDR3 has 14 residues.

The chain links TRBV7-9 to TRBJ2-5, with D perhaps matching TRBD1 (5 bases). Germline V gives CDR1 SEHNR, CDR2 FQNEAQ (reference sequence). The CDR3 spans 13 residues. The V end was cut by 6 bases, the J end by 3 bases, with 11 bases between. CDR3 nucleotide sequence: TGTGCCAGCAGGAAAGGGGTAGAAGAGACCCAGTACTTC. Translating it yields CASRKGVEETQYF.

The chain is built from TRBV20-1 and TRBJ2-7; weak D call: TRBD2 (6 bases). The CDR3 runs 13 residues. Trimming stripped 3 bases from V and 4 bases from J, with 13 bases between. In germline, CDR1 is DFQATT, CDR2 SNEGSKA (reference sequence). CDR3: CSARGGGAYEQYF. The CDR3 bases are TGCAGTGCTAGGGGGGGTGGGGCTTACGAGCAGTACTTC.

About this clonotype itself: The junction differs from germline at one of its ends, possibly a read error. The V and J genes are TRBV7-3 and TRBJ2-1, with 8 positions matching TRBD2. CDR1 is SGHTA, CDR2 FQGTGA, per germline. The CDR3 consists of 14 residues. The CDR3 region has the DNA TGTGCCAGCAGCGCAGCGGGGGCCAACAATGAGCAGCTCTTC. Translation: CASSAAGANNEQLF. The full variable domain, completed using reference TRBV7-3 and TRBJ2-1, is GAGVSQTPSNKVTEKGKYVELRCDPISGHTALYWYRQSLGQGPEFLIYFQGTGAADDSGLPNDRFFAVRPEGSVSTLKIQRTERGDSAVYLCASSAAGANNEQLFGPGTRLTVL.

Ten or more counts support this clonotype. V usage is TRBV10-3 and J usage is TRBJ1-2; TRBD1 might be the D (5 bases). Trimming removed 11 bases from V and 8 bases from J, with 24 bases in between. CDR1 and CDR2 from the germline V gene are ENHRY and SYGVKD. The CDR3 contains 14 residues. The CDR3 protein is CAVMDGDYFMGYTF. The CDR3 DNA sequence: TGTGCCGTTATGGACGGGGACTACTTTATGGGCTACACCTTC.

The V gene is TRBV28, the J gene TRBJ2-1, with 10 bases lining up with TRBD2. V lost 7 bases, J lost 2 bases, and 5 bases stayed unmatched. The CDR3 loop spans 15 amino acids. Germline V CDR1 and CDR2: MDHEN, SYDVKM. DNA for the CDR3: TGTGCCAGCACTAGCGGGGGTTCCCCCTACAATGAGCAGTTCTTC. Its protein product is CASTSGGSPYNEQFF.

This clonotype was seen repeatedly, ten times or more. The DNA of the CDR3 is TGTGCCTGGAGTCGGGGGACCTACGAGCAGTACGTC. It is translated as CAWSRGTYEQYV. V and J are TRBV30 and TRBJ2-7, with D tentatively TRBD2 (6 bases). Trimming removed 2 bases from V and 2 bases from J, with 7 bases in between. The CDR3 loop spans 12 amino acids. Germline CDR1 and CDR2: GTSNPN and SVGIG (reference sequence).

The chain joins TRBV3-1 to TRBJ2-7, with a weak D call TRBD1 (6 bases). The CDR3 length is 13 residues. CDR1 and CDR2 from the germline V gene are LGHDT and YNNKEL (reference sequence). Trimming took 2 bases from V and 4 from J, leaving 9 bases between them. The CDR3 protein is CASSQLQGYEQYF. CDR3 bases: TGTGCCAGCAGCCAATTACAGGGATACGAGCAGTACTTC.

At least ten counts were recorded for this clonotype. The chain carries TRBV20-1 and TRBJ2-5; 9 positions match TRBD2. The V gene end was trimmed by 6 bases and the J gene end by 4 bases; junction bases not matched to a gene: 12. The CDR3 runs 15 residues. The germline gives CDR1 DFQATT, CDR2 SNEGSKA (reference sequence). DNA for the CDR3: TGCAGTGCCGGGAGGAGCGGGGGGCCATCAGAGACCCAGTACTTC. This codes for CSAGRSGGPSETQYF.

The chain has TRBV10-3 and TRBJ2-2; D is unclear. The CDR3 covers 14 residues. Germline V CDR1 and CDR2: ENHRY, SYGVKD. Trimming took off 0 bases at V and 4 bases at J, with 6 bases between the two ends. The CDR3: CAISESTVTGELFF. The CDR3 DNA is TGTGCCATCAGTGAGTCGACGGTCACCGGGGAGCTGTTTTTT.

The chain is built from TRBV6-1 and TRBJ1-2; 7 nucleotides match TRBD1. Germline trimming cut 4 bases from V and 3 bases from J; bases unmatched to any gene: 5. Germline lookup yields CDR1 MNHNS and CDR2 SASEGT. The CDR3 runs 14 residues. CDR3 coding DNA: TGTGCCAGCAGTGGGTCCACAGGGGACTATGGCTACACCTTC. Its protein is CASSGSTGDYGYTF.

On this clonotype itself: A much larger clone lies a single base off, so this may be a read error. V and J are TRBV9 and TRBJ2-7; D possibly matches TRBD1 or TRBD2 (6 bases each). This CDR3 comprises 16 residues. The germline gives CDR1 SGDLS, CDR2 YYNGEE. In DNA form, the CDR3 reads TGTGCCAGCAGCGTCGAAGGGGGGCTTTATGTTTACGAGCAGTGCTTC. Encoded protein: CASSVEGGLYVYEQCF. Complete variable domain (other parts from reference TRBV9 and TRBJ2-7): DSGVTQTPKHLITATGQRVTLRCSPRSGDLSVYWYQQSLDQGLQFLIQYYNGEERAKGNILERFSAQQFPDLHSELNLSSLELGDSALYFCASSVEGGLYVYEQCFGPGTRLTVT.

V gene TRBV9 combines with J gene TRBJ2-1, with 7 nucleotides matching TRBD2. The length of the CDR3 is 15 residues. CDR1 is SGDLS and CDR2 is YYNGEE in the germline V gene. V shed 4 bases, J shed 0 bases, and the junction held 4 bases outside the gene matches. CDR3 amino acids: CASSPSGSSYNEQFF. DNA of the CDR3: TGTGCCAGCAGCCCTAGCGGAAGCTCCTACAATGAGCAGTTCTTC. Filled out from reference TRBV9 and TRBJ2-1, the complete variable domain reads DSGVTQTPKHLITATGQRVTLRCSPRSGDLSVYWYQQSLDQGLQFLIQYYNGEERAKGNILERFSAQQFPDLHSELNLSSLELGDSALYFCASSPSGSSYNEQFFGPGTRLTVL.